The 22 T cell receptor beta chains presented below share a single source sample, sequenced in a study of a mutant IDH1 vaccine in newly diagnosed glioma. Here immunoSEQ multiplex PCR was the method, and the copy in TCRdb shows in-frame clones only, minus some. The repertoire consists of roughly 51,000 clones, with approximately 80% occurring once and the leading ten covering 6.5% to 7.5%. Noted time point: week 35, safety follow-up. Every single dose of the vaccine, 300 ug of mutant IDH1 20-mer peptide, came with topical imiquimod. These receptors' targets are unknown. Sequenced material: PBMCs, taken from a glioma patient whose treatment included an IDH1 peptide vaccine. Every receptor here comes from a man aged 40-55 years with glioma.

This rearrangement joins TRBV30 to TRBJ2-7; 7 bases are shared with TRBD2. Trimming took 5 bases from V and 10 from J; bases not matched to a gene: 11. Per germline, CDR1 GTSNPN and CDR2 SVGIG (reference sequence). The CDR3 consists of 12 residues. The CDR3 reads CAWHGGGGNQYF. CDR3 sequence (DNA): TGTGCCTGGCATGGTGGCGGGGGAAACCAGTACTTC.

The rearrangement uses TRBV18 and TRBJ2-5, with TRBD1 matching over 8 bases. The CDR3 runs 16 residues. The junction had 8 bases not matched to a gene; V was cut back by 4 bases and J by 1 base. The germline CDR1 and CDR2 sequences are KGHSH and LQKENI. CDR3 coding DNA: TGTGCCAGCTCACGTCAGACAGGGGAGTTCCAAGAGACCCAGTACTTC. Translated: CASSRQTGEFQETQYF.

The chain joins TRBV6-5 to TRBJ1-2; 7 bases map to TRBD1. CDR1 and CDR2 (germline): MNHEY, SVGAGI. Trimming removed 0 bases from V and 8 bases from J; junction bases left unmatched: 6. The CDR3 contains 14 residues. The CDR3 sequence is CASSYSRTGGGYTF. The CDR3 DNA reads TGTGCCAGCAGTTACTCCAGGACAGGAGGAGGCTACACCTTC.

DNA for the CDR3: TGTGCCAGCAGTTCCCGGATAGGGGTGGGGACTGAAGCTTTCTTT. Translating gives CASSSRIGVGTEAFF. This chain links TRBV28 with TRBJ1-1; perhaps TRBD1 as D (5 bases). CDR1 is MDHEN and CDR2 is SYDVKM in the germline V gene. CDR3 length equals 15 residues. V shed 4 bases and J shed 5 bases, with 17 bases lying between them.

This chain joins TRBV6-1 and TRBJ2-7, with no clear D. This CDR3 region has 14 residues. The V end lost 7 bases, the J end lost 0 bases, and 13 bases lay between the germline ends. The germline V gene has CDR1 MNHNS and CDR2 SASEGT. CDR3 protein: CASMDPISSYEQYF. Here the CDR3 DNA reads TGTGCCAGCATGGACCCTATAAGCTCCTACGAGCAGTACTTC.

The rearrangement uses TRBV27 and TRBJ1-4, with a weak D call TRBD1 (6 bases). V was trimmed by 3 bases and J by 3 bases, leaving 8 bases between them. The germline gives CDR1 MNHEY, CDR2 SMNVEV (reference sequence). The CDR3 covers 14 residues. CDR3 amino acids: CASSLTGSNEKLFF. The CDR3 nucleotides read TGTGCCAGCAGTTTGACAGGTTCTAATGAAAAACTGTTTTTT.

V usage is TRBV10-3 and J usage is TRBJ2-1; 12 bases map to TRBD2. J was trimmed by 5 bases and V by 8 bases; bases with no gene match: 7. The CDR3 consists of 15 residues. Germline V gene data show CDR1 as ENHRY and CDR2 as SYGVKD. CDR3 residues: CAIAALAGGNNEQFF. The CDR3 DNA follows: TGTGCCATCGCTGCACTAGCGGGGGGAAACAATGAGCAGTTCTTC.

In its sample, this clone was seen a few times. Other DNA sequences from this sample encode an identical CDR3 as well. V is TRBV19 and J is TRBJ1-1; D remains ambiguous. The germline V gene encodes CDR1 LNHDA and CDR2 SQIVND (reference sequence). The CDR3 runs to 12 residues. V was cut by 6 bases and J by 5 bases, with 10 bases left in between. The CDR3 bases are TGTGCCAGTAGCCCGGGAGGGACTGAAGCTTTCTTT. Its translation: CASSPGGTEAFF.

This clone was seen just once. CDR3 in DNA: TGTGCCAGCTCCACAGGGTCTGGCTACACCTTC. The encoded protein is CASSTGSGYTF. The chain recombines TRBV10-3 with TRBJ1-2; perhaps TRBD1 as D (6 bases). Trimming took 10 bases from V and 7 from J, leaving 13 bases between them. This CDR3 is 11 amino acids long. In germline, CDR1 is ENHRY, CDR2 SYGVKD.

The chain combines TRBV15 with TRBJ2-3; a possible D gene is TRBD1 (6 bases). CDR1 LNHNV and CDR2 YYDKDF come from the germline V gene (reference sequence). This CDR3 contains 14 residues. V lost 3 bases and J 4 bases, leaving 11 bases between the germline ends. The CDR3, as DNA: TGTGCCACCAGCAGCGCAGGGGAGTCAGATACGCAGTATTTT. Its translation: CATSSAGESDTQYF. The full variable domain, in which reference TRBV15 and TRBJ2-3 provide the parts outside the CDR3, is DAMVIQNPRYQVTQFGKPVTLSCSQTLNHNVMYWYQQKSSQAPKLLFHYYDKDFNNEADTPDNFQSRRPNTSFCFLDIRSPGLGDTAMYLCATSSAGESDTQYFGPGTRLTVL.

The chain couples TRBV7-2 to TRBJ1-1, with D unclear. The V gene's germline CDR1 is SGHTA and CDR2 FQGNSA. With 5 bases removed from V and 1 base from J, the gap between germline ends came to 8 bases. The CDR3 loop spans 13 amino acids. CDR3 sequence reads: CASSRSRNTEAFF. Here the CDR3 DNA reads TGTGCCAGCAGCCGATCAAGGAACACTGAAGCTTTCTTT.

This chain connects TRBV2 to TRBJ1-5; D gene unclear. Trimming stripped 1 base from V and 4 bases from J, with 8 bases between. Germline V CDR1 and CDR2: SNHLY, FYNNEI. The CDR3 is 14 residues long. For the CDR3, the DNA is TGTGCCAGCAGTGAAGTCGCAGAAAATCAGCCCCAGCATTTT. Translating it yields CASSEVAENQPQHF.

This CDR3 is CASGDGYYNEQFF. The CDR3 nucleotides read TGTGCCAGTGGGGACGGCTACTACAATGAGCAGTTCTTC. The rearrangement links TRBV2 to TRBJ2-1; D is tentatively TRBD1 or TRBD2 (5 bases each). Deletions cut 9 bases from V and 3 bases from J, with 12 bases between. Germline CDR1 reads SNHLY; CDR2 reads FYNNEI. The CDR3 totals 13 residues. Based on the CDR3 plus reference TRBV2 and TRBJ2-1, the full variable domain is EPEVTQTPSHQVTQMGQEVILRCVPISNHLYFYWYRQILGQKVEFLVSFYNNEISEKSEIFDDQFSVERPDGSNFTLKIRSTKLEDSAMYFCASGDGYYNEQFFGPGTRLTVL.

In this sample, this clone turned up a few times. V is TRBV5-4 and J is TRBJ2-2; 16 nucleotides line up with TRBD2. J gave up 5 bases and V 4 bases, and 5 bases lay outside the gene matches. From germline, CDR1 is SGHNT and CDR2 YYREEE (reference sequence). The CDR3 runs 17 residues. CDR3 sequence: CASSPGTSGGVTGELFF. The CDR3 DNA reads TGTGCCAGCAGCCCCGGGACTAGCGGGGGGGTAACCGGGGAGCTGTTTTTT. The full variable domain, with the rest looked up from reference TRBV5-4 and TRBJ2-2, is ETGVTQSPTHLIKTRGQQVTLRCSSQSGHNTVSWYQQALGQGPQFIFQYYREEENGRGNFPPRFSGLQFPNYSSELNVNALELDDSALYLCASSPGTSGGVTGELFFGEGSRLTVL.

The chain employs TRBV5-1 and TRBJ2-7; no reliable D call. Germline V CDR1 and CDR2: SGHRS, YFSETQ. V shed 0 bases and J shed 6 bases, with 4 bases lying between them. This CDR3 is built from 11 residues. CDR3 region: CASSLDGEQYF. DNA for the CDR3: TGCGCCAGCAGCTTGGATGGCGAGCAGTACTTC.

The rearrangement uses TRBV30 and TRBJ1-4; no clear D. This CDR3 is 14 amino acids long. V lost 1 base to trimming and J lost 0 bases, with 6 bases between them. Germline-derived CDR1 and CDR2 are GTSNPN and SVGIG (reference sequence). The CDR3 nucleotides read TGTGCCTGGAGTGACAGCACAACTAATGAAAAACTGTTTTTT. Residues: CAWSDSTTNEKLFF. Variable domain in full (rest from reference TRBV30 and TRBJ1-4): SQTIHQWPATLVQPVGSPLSLECTVEGTSNPNLYWYRQAAGRGLQLLFYSVGIGQISSEVPQNLSASRPQDRQFILSSKKLLLSDSGFYLCAWSDSTTNEKLFFGSGTQLSVL.

The gene calls are TRBV5-6 and TRBJ1-1; D gene ambiguous. The CDR3 sequence is 12 residues long. The V end lost 1 base, the J end lost 8 bases, and 9 bases lay between the germline ends. Germline loops: CDR1 SGHDT, CDR2 YYEEEE. CDR3 nucleotide sequence: TGTGCCAGCAGCTTGAGGAGTGACGAAGCTTTCTTT. Its protein is CASSLRSDEAFF. Variable domain in full (rest from reference TRBV5-6 and TRBJ1-1): DAGVTQSPTHLIKTRGQQVTLRCSPKSGHDTVSWYQQALGQGPQFIFQYYEEEERQRGNFPDRFSGHQFPNYSSELNVNALLLGDSALYLCASSLRSDEAFFGQGTRLTVV.

The chain recombines TRBV6-1 with TRBJ1-2; 8 bases fit TRBD1. The length of the CDR3 is 13 residues. V was pared by 8 bases and J by 6 bases, with 8 bases of the junction left unmatched. CDR1 is MNHNS and CDR2 is SASEGT in the germline V gene. The CDR3 DNA reads TGTGCCAGCGAATCAGGACAGGGCGATGGCTACACCTTC. This codes for CASESGQGDGYTF.

This rearrangement joins TRBV5-5 to TRBJ1-3; 8 bases fit TRBD1. The ends lost 3 bases at V and 1 base at J; junction bases unmatched: 3. Germline assignment: CDR1 SGHKS and CDR2 YYEKEE (reference sequence). The CDR3 has 15 amino acids. Here the CDR3 DNA reads TGTGCCAGCAGCTGGACAGGGAGATCTGGAAACACCATATATTTT. Protein product: CASSWTGRSGNTIYF.

J is TRBJ2-5 and V is TRBV4-1; D is ambiguous. V gave up 3 bases and J gave up 5 bases, with 10 bases separating them. Germline loops: CDR1 MGHRA, CDR2 YSYEKL. The CDR3 is 13 residues long. CDR3 sequence: CASSHPTWETQYF. The CDR3 nucleotides read TGCGCCAGCAGCCACCCTACGTGGGAGACCCAGTACTTC.

The chain joins TRBV18 to TRBJ1-4; 7 bases are shared with TRBD1. The CDR3 runs to 13 residues. CDR1 KGHSH and CDR2 LQKENI come from the germline V gene. V lost 4 bases to trimming and J lost 7 bases; unmatched junction nucleotides: 3. CDR3 bases: TGTGCCAGCTCACAGACAGGGAGTGAAAAACTGTTTTTT. Translated, it gives CASSQTGSEKLFF.

The rearrangement joins TRBV29-1 to TRBJ2-7, with D possibly being TRBD1 (5 bases). Germline CDR1 reads SQVTM; CDR2 reads ANQGSEA. Trimming stripped 1 base from V and 3 bases from J, with 13 bases between. The CDR3 has 14 amino acids. The CDR3 sequence is CSVEGGQGNYEQYF. The CDR3 bases are TGCAGCGTTGAAGGGGGTCAGGGCAACTACGAGCAGTACTTC.